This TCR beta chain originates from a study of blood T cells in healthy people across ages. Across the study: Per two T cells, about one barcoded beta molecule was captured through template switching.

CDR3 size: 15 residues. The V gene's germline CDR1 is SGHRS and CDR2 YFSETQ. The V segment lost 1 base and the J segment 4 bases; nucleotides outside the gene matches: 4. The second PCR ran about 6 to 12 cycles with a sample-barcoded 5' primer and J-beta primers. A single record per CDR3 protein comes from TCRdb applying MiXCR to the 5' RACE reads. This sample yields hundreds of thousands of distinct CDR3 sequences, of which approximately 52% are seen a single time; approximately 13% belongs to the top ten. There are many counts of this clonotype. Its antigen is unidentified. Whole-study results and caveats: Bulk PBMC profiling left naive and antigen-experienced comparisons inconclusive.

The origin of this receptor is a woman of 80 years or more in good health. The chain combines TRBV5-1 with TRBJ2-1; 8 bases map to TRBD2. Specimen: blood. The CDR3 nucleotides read TGCGCCAGCAGCTTGCTTAGCGGGGAGTACAATGAGCAGTTCTTC. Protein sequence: CASSLLSGEYNEQFF.